The source of this T cell receptor (beta chain) is a study of OX40 agonist ivuxolimab in advanced cancers. Sequenced by immunoSEQ multiplex PCR; TCRdb stores in-frame clones only, minus some. The sample has 90,000 to 150,000 clones; roughly nine tenths are singletons. Trimming cost V 0 bases and J 7 bases, with 10 bases left between them. The CDR3 sequence is 14 residues long. CDR1 and CDR2 from the germline V gene are SGHRS and YFSETQ. The sequencing used CD4+ or CD8+ T cells sorted from blood, collected in a trial of the OX40 agonist ivuxolimab. This chain joins TRBV5-1 and TRBJ2-2; D is uncertain. The receptor was isolated from an adult with an advanced solid tumor such as melanoma, head and neck, liver or kidney cancer. The CDR3 DNA follows: TGCGCCAGCAGCTTGGGACGTTTGAACGGGGAGCTGTTTTTT. Translation: CASSLGRLNGELFF.